The rows below give T cell receptor beta chains drawn from one sample of a study of T cells in Graves' hyperthyroidism and ophthalmopathy. A single record per CDR3 protein comes from TCRdb applying MiXCR to the multiplex PCR reads. The sample yields 340,000 or so distinct CDR3 sequences, approximately 16% seen once. Sequencing was performed on blood. The origin of the receptors is a man aged 30 to 45 with Graves' hyperthyroidism. The CDR3 runs from the conserved cysteine through the conserved F or W. Fields, in order: V gene, J gene, clone size, D gene, CDR3 protein, CDR3 DNA. D genes are given only for firm matches. For some rows the clone size is stated as once, few or many, or as a class when expanded; others skip it.

V: TRBV5-1
J: TRBJ2-1
size: few
D: TRBD1
CDR3: CASSYWDRGDEQFF
DNA: TGCGCCAGCAGCTACTGGGACAGGGGGGATGAGCAGTTCTTC

V: TRBV28
J: TRBJ2-7
size: many
D: TRBD2
CDR3: CASSPGLAGVGEQYF
DNA: TGTGCCAGCAGCCCCGGACTAGCGGGAGTAGGCGAGCAGTACTTC

V: TRBV5-8
J: TRBJ2-7
size: many
D: NA
CDR3: CASSFRTYEQYF
DNA: TGTGCCAGCAGCTTTCGGACCTACGAGCAGTACTTC

V: TRBV11-2
J: TRBJ2-1
size: NA
D: TRBD2
CDR3: CASSLAGGPGEQFF
DNA: TGTGCCAGCAGCTTAGCGGGAGGGCCTGGTGAGCAGTTCTTC

V: TRBV4-2
J: TRBJ1-2
size: few
D: NA
CDR3: CASSQVAGAIVFDGYTF
DNA: TGTGCCAGCAGCCAAGTCGCGGGGGCGATTGTGTTTGATGGCTACACCTTC

V: TRBV27
J: TRBJ2-1
size: few
D: NA
CDR3: CASSFVSRGGPHNEQSF
DNA: TGTGCCAGCAGTTTTGTTTCGCGGGGAGGTCCCCACAATGAGCAGTCCTTC

V: TRBV3-1
J: TRBJ1-4
size: many
D: TRBD1
CDR3: CASSQRTGGEKLFF
DNA: TGTGCCAGCAGCCAACGGACAGGGGGCGAAAAACTGTTTTTT

V: TRBV6-1
J: TRBJ2-3
size: many
D: TRBD1
CDR3: CASRSRRQGVRDTQYF
DNA: TGTGCCAGCAGGAGCCGAAGACAGGGGGTCAGGGATACGCAGTATTTT

V: TRBV5-1
J: TRBJ2-7
size: few
D: TRBD2
CDR3: CASSLASGPYEQYF
DNA: TGCGCCAGCAGCTTGGCTAGCGGTCCCTACGAGCAGTACTTC

V: TRBV9
J: TRBJ2-7
size: many
D: NA
CDR3: CASSVGLDSSYEQYF
DNA: TGTGCCAGCAGCGTAGGGCTAGACAGCTCCTACGAGCAGTACTTC

V: TRBV6-5
J: TRBJ1-5
size: many
D: NA
CDR3: CASSYLGPPSNQPQHF
DNA: TGTGCCAGCAGTTACCTGGGTCCTCCGAGCAATCAGCCCCAGCATTTT

V: TRBV14
J: TRBJ1-4
size: NA
D: NA
CDR3: CASSQGGAANEKLFF
DNA: TGTGCCAGCAGCCAGGGAGGGGCAGCTAATGAAAAACTGTTTTTT

V: TRBV4-1
J: TRBJ2-3
size: many
D: TRBD2
CDR3: CASSQDAAGGRIDTQYF
DNA: TGCGCCAGCAGCCAAGACGCAGCGGGAGGGAGGATAGATACGCAGTATTTT

V: TRBV11-2
J: TRBJ2-1
size: many
D: NA
CDR3: CASSFLVPGNEQFF
DNA: TGTGCCAGCAGCTTTCTGGTACCTGGGAATGAGCAGTTCTTC

V: TRBV7-8
J: TRBJ1-6
size: NA
D: NA
CDR3: CASSLSGISSYNSPLHF
DNA: TGTGCCAGCAGCTTGTCGGGGATTAGCTCCTATAATTCACCCCTCCACTTT

V: TRBV7-9
J: TRBJ2-5
size: few
D: TRBD2
CDR3: CASSSLPGLAGPSYQETQYF
DNA: TGTGCCAGCAGCTCACTTCCGGGACTAGCGGGACCCTCGTACCAAGAGACCCAGTACTTC

V: TRBV6-4
J: TRBJ2-3
size: NA
D: TRBD2
CDR3: CASSEGTSGRDTQYF
DNA: TGTGCCAGCAGTGAGGGGACTAGCGGCAGAGATACGCAGTATTTT

V: TRBV28
J: TRBJ2-7
size: many
D: TRBD1
CDR3: CASSLRQGAEEQYF
DNA: TGTGCCAGCAGTTTAAGACAGGGGGCAGAGGAGCAGTACTTC

V: TRBV18
J: TRBJ2-7
size: many
D: NA
CDR3: CASSPSAGNEQYF
DNA: TGTGCCAGCTCACCGAGCGCAGGGAACGAGCAGTACTTC

V: TRBV7-9
J: TRBJ2-1
size: NA
D: TRBD2
CDR3: CASSPPSGRGSEQFF
DNA: TGTGCCAGCAGCCCGCCTAGCGGGAGGGGCTCTGAGCAGTTCTTC